Following are 17 T cell receptor beta chains from one sample sequenced in a study of T cell responses to AZD1222 COVID-19 vaccine (dated by TCRdb to about 2021). The time point label here, explained by the study, means: baseline before first vaccination. Libraries were prepared through the immunoSEQ multiplex PCR assay. TCRdb mirrors the immuneACCESS table, restricted to in-frame sequences. Some clones are absent from its copies; in checked studies, under half trace to an unresolved V gene, and the reason for the others is unknown. The sample has roughly 180,000 clones on record, almost 95% of them singletons. The ten largest account for about 9% of the sample. The starting material was peripheral blood, obtained on day 0 of AZD1222 vaccination. The receptor set was obtained from an adult in good health.

The rearrangement links TRBV24-1 to TRBJ2-2; perhaps TRBD1 as D (5 bases). CDR3 size: 15 residues. The germline V and J ends were trimmed by 0 bases and 3 bases, with 7 bases remaining between them. Germline V CDR1 and CDR2: KGHDR, SFDVKD. CDR3 sequence reads: CATSDLSGHTGELFF. The CDR3 DNA sequence: TGTGCCACCAGTGATTTGTCAGGGCACACCGGGGAGCTGTTTTTT.

The chain combines TRBV6-5 with TRBJ1-5; D not certain. Trimming shortened V by 6 bases and J by 3 bases, and 9 bases separated the two germline ends. This CDR3 contains 13 residues. Germline CDR1 is MNHEY and CDR2 is SVGAGI. CDR3 region: CASRRTDNQPQHF. For the CDR3, the DNA is TGTGCCAGCAGGAGGACGGACAATCAGCCCCAGCATTTT.

J is TRBJ2-1 and V is TRBV19; D is perhaps TRBD2 (5 bases). V was pared by 0 bases and J by 0 bases, with 12 bases between. This CDR3 contains 17 residues. Germline CDR1 reads LNHDA; CDR2 reads SQIVND (reference sequence). The CDR3 nucleotides are TGTGCCAGTAGTATAGATCCGGGATTGCGCTCCTACAATGAGCAGTTCTTC. It codes for CASSIDPGLRSYNEQFF. The whole variable domain, filled in from reference TRBV19 and TRBJ2-1, reads DGGITQSPKYLFRKEGQNVTLSCEQNLNHDAMYWYRQDPGQGLRLIYYSQIVNDFQKGDIAEGYSVSREKKESFPLTVTSAQKNPTAFYLCASSIDPGLRSYNEQFFGPGTRLTVL.

V gene TRBV5-5 combines with J gene TRBJ2-5; TRBD1 might be the D (6 bases). The CDR3 is 16 amino acids. CDR1 is SGHKS and CDR2 is YYEKEE in the germline V gene (reference sequence). The germline V and J ends were trimmed by 0 bases and 5 bases, with 17 bases remaining between them. As DNA, the CDR3 is TGTGCCAGCAGCTTGGCGAATTTACAGGGCCACGAGACCCAGTACTTC. Its translation is CASSLANLQGHETQYF.

The chain uses TRBV30 and TRBJ1-1; D is unresolved. CDR3 size: 12 residues. The ends were cut back, 2 bases at V and 11 bases at J, with 15 bases in the middle. The germline gives CDR1 GTSNPN, CDR2 SVGIG (reference sequence). CDR3 bases: TGTGCCTGGAGTCCCACGGATATGAGGGCTTTCTTT. This translates into CAWSPTDMRAFF.

The chain employs TRBV19 and TRBJ1-5, with TRBD1 matching 7 bases. The CDR3 runs 16 residues. Germline CDR1 reads LNHDA; CDR2 reads SQIVND (reference sequence). V lost 8 bases, J lost 4 bases, and 14 bases stayed unmatched. The CDR3 sequence is CASQDYFKQGNQPQHF. DNA for the CDR3: TGTGCCAGTCAAGACTATTTTAAACAGGGGAATCAGCCCCAGCATTTT.

V and J are TRBV21-1 and TRBJ2-5. TRBV21-1 is noted as a pseudogene. This CDR3 region has 11 residues. This chain's CDR3 is CASSWLETQYF. CDR3 coding DNA: TGTGCCAGCAGCTGGTTGGAGACCCAGTACTTC.

The chain recombines TRBV6-2 or TRBV6-3 with TRBJ2-3; D gene ambiguous. CDR3 length: 11 residues. Looked up from germline, CDR1 is MNHEY and CDR2 is SVGEGT. V was trimmed by 2 bases and J by 5 bases, leaving 2 bases between them. The CDR3 coding sequence is TGTGCCAGCAGTTACGGAGATACGCAGTATTTT. Its protein is CASSYGDTQYF.

V and J are TRBV6-5 and TRBJ1-6, with D possibly being TRBD1 (6 bases). The CDR3 runs to 13 residues. Germline values: CDR1 MNHEY, CDR2 SVGAGI. V shed 7 bases and J shed 10 bases, with 14 bases lying between them. The CDR3 loop reads CASKQGPTSPLHF. CDR3 in DNA: TGTGCCAGCAAACAGGGTCCCACATCACCCCTCCACTTT.

The rearrangement joins TRBV28 to TRBJ1-5, with D tentatively TRBD1 (5 bases). Germline loops: CDR1 MDHEN, CDR2 SYDVKM. The CDR3 is 13 residues long. V dropped 7 bases and J dropped 6 bases, with 13 bases sitting between them. The CDR3 coding sequence is TGTGCCAGCATTGGATCGAGGGGTCAGCCCCAGCATTTT. Protein sequence: CASIGSRGQPQHF.

V and J are TRBV19 and TRBJ2-7; TRBD2 matches at 10 bases. Germline assignment: CDR1 LNHDA and CDR2 SQIVND (reference sequence). V lost 9 bases and J lost 5; bases outside the gene matches: 10. This CDR3 is 14 amino acids long. The CDR3 DNA is TGTGCCAGCTCAAAGCGGGAGGGGACCCACGAGCAGTACTTC. Protein product: CASSKREGTHEQYF.

The V gene is TRBV5-1, the J gene TRBJ2-7, with D perhaps matching TRBD2 (6 bases). CDR1 is SGHRS, CDR2 YFSETQ, per germline. V was clipped by 3 bases and J by 3 bases, with 16 bases between them. There are 15 residues in the CDR3. CDR3 sequence (DNA): TGCGCCAGCAGCTGGGGCGAGGGACTCAACTACGAGCAGTACTTC. It codes for CASSWGEGLNYEQYF.

J is TRBJ1-5 and V is TRBV19; 9 nucleotides match TRBD1. Germline V CDR1 and CDR2: LNHDA, SQIVND (reference sequence). The CDR3 extends over 17 amino acids. The V and J ends lost 5 bases and 2 bases, in that order; junction bases with no gene match: 10. The CDR3, as DNA: TGTGCCAGTAGTGCCCGGGACAGGGTATACGGCAATCAGCCCCAGCATTTT. Residues: CASSARDRVYGNQPQHF.

The rearrangement joins TRBV28 to TRBJ1-6; no reliable D call. The germline V gene encodes CDR1 MDHEN and CDR2 SYDVKM. The CDR3 consists of 14 residues. V was shortened by 3 bases and J by 11 bases, with 14 bases between the two germline ends. CDR3 in amino acids: CASSFGDNNPPLHF. The CDR3 nucleotides are TGTGCCAGCAGTTTTGGGGATAACAATCCACCCCTCCACTTT.

The V call is TRBV21-1, the J call TRBJ1-5. TRBV21-1 corresponds to a pseudogene. The CDR3 is 16 amino acids. In nucleotides, the CDR3 is TGTGCCAGCATCCCTGGGAGGAGTAGCCATAATCAGCCCCAGCATTTT. Its translation: CASIPGRSSHNQPQHF.

This rearrangement joins TRBV6-2 or TRBV6-3 to TRBJ1-2, with D maybe TRBD1 (6 bases). V was pared by 6 bases and J by 4 bases, with 15 bases between. The CDR3 totals 14 residues. The germline CDR1 and CDR2 sequences are MNHEY and SVGEGT. The chain's CDR3 is CASSRQGLPYGYTF. The CDR3, as DNA: TGTGCCAGCAGCCGGCAGGGGTTACCCTATGGCTACACCTTC.

The chain employs TRBV3-1 (or the pseudogene TRBV3-2) and TRBJ2-1; 8 positions agree with TRBD2. The CDR3 is 15 residues long. In germline, CDR1 is LGHDT, CDR2 YNNKEL (reference sequence). J was trimmed by 4 bases and V by 0 bases; bases with no gene match: 2. The CDR3: CASSQDRGGYNEQFF. CDR3 coding DNA: TGTGCCAGCAGCCAAGATCGGGGGGGTTACAATGAGCAGTTCTTC.